Below, one T cell receptor beta chain is given with its context. What antigen it recognizes has not been identified. The library was made by the immunoSEQ multiplex PCR assay. The multiplex PCR relied on a mix of 60 forward primers for TCR Vbeta segments and 13 reverse primers for TCR Jbeta segments. A multiplex PCR assay on genomic DNA amplified the CDR3 region of rearranged TCR beta genes. Amplified TCR beta libraries were sequenced as 87-base-pair reads on the Illumina HiSeq System. As for the authors' bioinformatics: Across the roughly 640 repertoires, a later analysis counted roughly 84 million unique TCR beta chains, roughly 11 million of which were shared by at least two donors. A nearest-neighbor algorithm error-corrected the raw reads and collapsed the reads into unique sequences, merging closely related sequences to remove PCR and sequencing errors. Alignment of CDR3 sequences to IMGT reference sequences was used to assign V, D and J gene segments. For a sequence to be retained, at least a six-nucleotide match to both a V gene segment and a J gene segment was required. A rearrangement was called productive if the CDR3 had no stop codons and remained in frame with V and J, and every other rearrangement was called non-productive. Following IMGT convention, CDR3 was defined as the stretch from the second conserved V-encoded cysteine up to the conserved J-encoded phenylalanine. The earlier analysis of more than 450 of the donors excluded sequences that lacked an unambiguous match to a single V gene segment. In an earlier analysis of several hundred of the donors, V segments were called functional above 56.7% productive rearrangements and were called segregating when the between-donor standard deviation exceeded 5%. A statistical classification framework was developed to diagnose cytomegalovirus status using the catalog of TCR beta chain sequences. V and J gene assignment, in a later analysis, came from comparing TCR nucleotide sequences with IMGT/GENE-DB human TR gene sequences. A later analysis assigned CDR3 sequences and most-parsimonious VDJ recombination scenarios with the TCRdist pipeline. A later analysis defined each TCR beta chain by its CDR3 amino acid sequence plus V-gene family, and excluded reads lacking a unique V-gene family. A later analysis removed roughly 590 highly shared, low-generation-probability nucleotide sequences to deal with suspected cross-contamination and a sequencing artifact. In a later analysis, a clonal expansion index was calculated for each public chain from normalized within-repertoire ranks of inferred template counts. A later analysis computed generation probabilities with a VDJ recombination model fitted to out-of-frame rearrangements, and checked the results against IGoR. In a later analysis, TCR-TCR, TCR-HLA and TCR-CMV co-occurrence was scored with hypergeometric tests, and a repertoire-size bias correction was applied to TCR pairs. A later analysis estimated false discovery rates by permuting HLA or CMV assignments 20 times. In a later analysis, co-occurring TCRs were grouped using DBSCAN, with TCRdist sequence similarity added in when clustering inside HLA-allele-positive subsets. Repertoires with fewer than 30,000 or more than 120,000 public chains, plus five repertoires with anomalous nucleotide sharing, were excluded from co-occurrence clustering. The table comes from immuneACCESS by way of TCRdb, which keeps in-frame sequences with V and J called. Part of the clones is missing from these tables; in studies checked, under half for an unresolved V gene and the rest for unknown reasons. V and J calls and clone size are those listed in that table; D and trimming were worked out from the DNA. The sample's table covers approximately 140,000 clones. The ten largest make up 2% to 3% of the sample.

This sample was included in a study of cytomegalovirus exposure and HLA in healthy donors (dated by TCRdb to 2015 to 2018). Looking at the study overall: According to an earlier analysis of around 600 of the donors, about 190 million T cells yielded 117 million unique TCR beta sequences and about 300 Gb of sequence data. Several DR-DQ haplotypes were handled as single units for association and clustering because linkage in the cohort was strong. Class I and class II HLA loci were covered by the typing at four-digit resolution. The study aimed to test whether cataloging public T cell receptors could reveal signatures of past pathogen exposure. To predict cytomegalovirus infection status, the study combined high-throughput TCR immunosequencing, statistical association of individual TCRs with disease status, and machine learning. The number of typed donors differed by locus: 629-630 for A, B, C, DRB1 and DQB1; about 520 for DQA1; approximately 610 for DPA1; and around 450 for DPB1. In a later genetic analysis, genome-wide SNP genotypes for about three fifths of the roughly 670 donors were used, and that subset was treated as a discovery cohort. Among a few hundred genotyped donors of the cohort, an average of approximately 240,000 unique TCR beta nucleotide sequences were sequenced per donor, around 20% of them non-productive. To study patterns of TCR occurrence, a later analysis re-analyzed previously published TCR beta repertoires from around 660 donors and added high-resolution HLA genotyping. Every repertoire in the discovery cohort had been generated on one and the same sequencing platform. Alongside the repertoire data, information on donor age, sex, ethnicity and CMV serostatus was compiled. The study profiled the T cell repertoires of about 720 subjects by immunosequencing and related them to cytomegalovirus serostatus. An earlier analysis of 450 to 750 of the donors used high-throughput TCR beta sequencing to judge whether each TCR beta V gene segment behaved as functional or pseudogenic. Rather than drawing on any new phenotypic data, the later analysis identified candidate immune exposures from TCR beta sequences and the way those sequences occurred across donors. Of the 300 to 450 genotyped donors, approximately 83% fell in the genetic ancestry cluster associated with self-reported Caucasian donors. An early release covering roughly 580 HLA-typed donors comprised about 290 gigabases of sequencing data and approximately 85 million unique TCR sequences. In addition to the first cohort of 666 subjects, a separate validation cohort of approximately 110 different subjects was used. On the study overall, not on this receptor specifically: In an earlier analysis of around 500 of the donors, most TCR beta V segments appeared in productive rearrangements about 87% or about 30% of the time, broadly matching IMGT annotations. The earlier analysis of around 600 of the donors excluded 15 to 20 rarely observed V segments, including chromosome 9 orphons, because counts were too low. In both the original and validation cohorts, the classifier was reported to diagnose cytomegalovirus status with high specificity and sensitivity. In vitro tests confirmed that a few of the cytomegalovirus-associated TCR beta chains recognize cytomegalovirus antigens. This cohort had only TCR beta chains sequenced, and the lack of alpha or paired-chain data limited which features could be detected. A total of some 180 TCR beta chains were listed by the study as associated with cytomegalovirus. A cluster of highly shared sequence variants was judged likely to be a technical artifact of the sequencing pipeline. A further reported finding was that TCR beta sequences accurately predicted the HLA-A and HLA-B alleles for most subjects in the first cohort. According to a later analysis, parvovirus B19, influenza, CMV and Epstein-Barr virus appeared linked to several top co-occurrence clusters. In a later genetic analysis, fewer N-insertions in productive TCRs were reported among donors in an Asian-associated ancestry cluster than the approximately 710-donor mean. The only immune exposure information available for the cohort was CMV serostatus. Because the 87-base-pair reads could not distinguish some IMGT-functional V segments, including TRBV6-2 and TRBV6-3, those segments were excluded. A later analysis found that HLA-associated TCR beta chains were more clonally expanded and had lower generation probabilities than equally common non-associated chains. The authors suggested that the approach could potentially be generalized to other disease states and immunological phenotypes. According to a later analysis, most CMV-associated TCR beta chains appeared to be HLA-restricted, and the HLA associations seemed to be driven largely by CMV exposure. Most TCR sequences were seen in very few donors, while some public TCRs were found in many individuals. Strong co-occurrence of HLA alleles, especially DR and DQ, made assigning TCR associations to individual alleles difficult. Roughly uniform sequencing depth across donors was assumed in presence/absence analyses, although this assumption may not hold. In a later analysis, TCR association rates were found to vary across HLA loci, with the most associated TCRs seen for DRB1 alleles and the fewest for HLA-C alleles. HLA typing was unavailable for some donors at each locus, so association tests used only the typed subset. Specific HLA alleles were associated with more than 15,000 TCR beta sequences at a false discovery rate of 0.05 in a later analysis. An association between a missense DCLRE1C variant and V-gene and J-gene trimming of TCR beta chains was found in a later genetic analysis and replicated in an independent cohort. Correlated functional status among segregating V segments might reflect linkage disequilibrium, but an unknown experimental factor could not be ruled out.

CDR1 and CDR2 (SGHDT, YYEEEE) derive from the germline V gene. Between the V and J ends, shortened by 2 bases and 9 bases respectively, the junction contains 12 bases. CDR3 length: 13 amino acids, cysteine to phenylalanine. The only DNA kept is the CDR3, 39 bases in frame from the first base. The cohort comprised around 700 healthy bone marrow donors. All cohort members were sampled while nominally healthy, although unrecorded immune exposures were likely present. The donor tested CMV seronegative, placing the donor among the 352 seronegative members of the cohort. Each donor provided a peripheral blood sample, and peripheral blood mononuclear cells were used for TCR beta sequencing. The Qiagen DNeasy Blood Extraction Kit was used to extract genomic DNA from the blood cell samples.

The sample was PBMCs. This TCR was sampled from a man between 40 and 49 years old in good health and CMV-seronegative. The chain was built from TRBV5-6 and TRBJ2-1, with TRBD1 as a weak D call on 5 bases. The CDR3 is CASSFTRAVEQFF. The base sequence is TGTGCCAGCAGCTTCACCAGGGCGGTTGAGCAGTTCTTC.